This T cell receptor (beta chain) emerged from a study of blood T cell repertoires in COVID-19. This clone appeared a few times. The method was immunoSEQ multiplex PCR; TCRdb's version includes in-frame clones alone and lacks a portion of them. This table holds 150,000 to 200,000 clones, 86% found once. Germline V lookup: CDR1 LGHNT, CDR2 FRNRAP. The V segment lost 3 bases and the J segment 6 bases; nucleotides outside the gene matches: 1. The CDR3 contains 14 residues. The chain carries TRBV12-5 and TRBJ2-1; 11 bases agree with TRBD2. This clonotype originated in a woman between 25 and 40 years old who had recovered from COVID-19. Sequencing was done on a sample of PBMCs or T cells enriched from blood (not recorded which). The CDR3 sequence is CASGLGTSGNEQFF. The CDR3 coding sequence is TGTGCTAGTGGTTTAGGGACTAGCGGCAATGAGCAGTTCTTC.